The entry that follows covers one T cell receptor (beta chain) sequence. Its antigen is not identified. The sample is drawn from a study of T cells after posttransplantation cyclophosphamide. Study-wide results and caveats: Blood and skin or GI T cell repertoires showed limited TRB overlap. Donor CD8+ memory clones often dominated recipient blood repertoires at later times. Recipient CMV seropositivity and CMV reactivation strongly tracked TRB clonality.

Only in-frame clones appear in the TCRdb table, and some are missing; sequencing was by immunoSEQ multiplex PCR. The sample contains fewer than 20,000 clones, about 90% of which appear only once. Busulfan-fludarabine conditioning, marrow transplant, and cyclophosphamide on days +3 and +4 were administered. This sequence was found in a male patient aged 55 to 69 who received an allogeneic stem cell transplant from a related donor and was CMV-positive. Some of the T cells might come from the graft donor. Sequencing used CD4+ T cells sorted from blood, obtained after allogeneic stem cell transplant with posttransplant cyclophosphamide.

CDR3 residues: CATSDSRGGSYEQYF. CDR3 nucleotide sequence: TGTGCCACCAGCGATTCGAGAGGGGGCTCCTACGAGCAGTACTTC. The chain links TRBV15 to TRBJ2-7; D might be TRBD1 (6 bases). The CDR3 has 15 amino acids. The V and J ends lost 5 bases and 0 bases respectively, with 14 bases between them. The germline gives CDR1 LNHNV, CDR2 YYDKDF (reference sequence).